Presented here are 3 T cell receptor beta chains from one specimen sequenced in a study of cytotoxic CD8 clonotypes in ibrutinib-treated CLL. The method was immunoSEQ multiplex PCR; TCRdb's version includes in-frame clones alone and lacks a portion of them. The sample has about 140,000 clones, around 80% seen once. Material: PBMCs, obtained after 36 months of ibrutinib treatment. These receptors all stem from a human donor with chronic lymphocytic leukemia.

V usage is TRBV10-1 and J usage is TRBJ1-4; 7 bases agree with TRBD1. V was pared by 6 bases and J by 8 bases, with 6 bases of the junction left unmatched. Germline V gene sequence: CDR1 WNHNN, CDR2 SYGVQD (reference sequence). The CDR3 contains 13 residues. The CDR3 loop reads CASRAGGEEKLFF. The CDR3, as DNA: TGCGCCAGCAGGGCAGGGGGAGAAGAAAAACTGTTTTTT.

The V and J genes are TRBV29-1 and TRBJ2-7; tentative D call: TRBD2 (5 bases). The CDR3 has 13 amino acids. The ends were cut back, 3 bases at V and 3 bases at J, with 12 bases in the middle. Germline-derived CDR1 and CDR2 are SQVTM and ANQGSEA. Written as DNA, the CDR3 is TGCAGCGTTGATTCGGGTAGCGACTACGAGCAGTACTTC. This codes for CSVDSGSDYEQYF.

The genes are TRBV19 and TRBJ1-1, with D possibly TRBD1 on 6 matching bases. The CDR3 loop spans 15 amino acids. Looked up from germline, CDR1 is LNHDA and CDR2 is SQIVND (reference sequence). The V end lost 5 bases, the J end lost 0 bases, and 13 bases lay between the germline ends. The CDR3 is CASSLGRDMNTEAFF. The CDR3 DNA sequence: TGTGCCAGTAGTCTTGGCAGGGACATGAACACTGAAGCTTTCTTT. Complete variable domain (other parts from reference TRBV19 and TRBJ1-1): DGGITQSPKYLFRKEGQNVTLSCEQNLNHDAMYWYRQDPGQGLRLIYYSQIVNDFQKGDIAEGYSVSREKKESFPLTVTSAQKNPTAFYLCASSLGRDMNTEAFFGQGTRLTVV.